This passage covers 23 T cell receptor beta chains from one sample sequenced in a study of T cells in Graves' hyperthyroidism and ophthalmopathy. The investigators amplified TCR beta CDR3 regions from RNA transcripts. Initially, a first-round RT-PCR of the TCR CDR3 employed the HTBI primer set. TCRdb redid the calling of the multiplex PCR reads with MiXCR, one entry per CDR3 protein. This sample has hundreds of thousands of distinct CDR3 sequences, with about a sixth found just once. The source material was blood. The receptors here all came from a woman aged 35 to 49 with Graves' ophthalmopathy.

The V gene is TRBV5-1, the J gene TRBJ2-1; a possible D gene is TRBD2 (7 bases). Germline loops: CDR1 SGHRS, CDR2 YFSETQ. Deletions cut 4 bases from V and 8 bases from J, with 19 bases between. The CDR3 is made up of 15 amino acids. In nucleotides, the CDR3 is TGCGCCAGCAGCGTGACTGGCGGGGGCGGCGATGAGCAGTTCTTC. The encoded protein is CASSVTGGGGDEQFF.

This clonotype was detected only a few times. The CDR3 bases are TGTGCCAGCACCCCGAGGGGGGAATCTAATGAAAAACTGTTTTTT. This sequence encodes CASTPRGESNEKLFF. The chain uses TRBV27 and TRBJ1-4; weak D call: TRBD1 (6 bases). V shed 7 bases and J shed 3 bases, with 15 bases lying between them. Looked up from germline, CDR1 is MNHEY and CDR2 is SMNVEV (reference sequence). The CDR3 runs 15 residues.

This clonotype was observed many times. The chain is built from TRBV20-1 and TRBJ1-5, with TRBD1 identical over 7 bases. J lost 7 bases, V lost 4 bases, and 7 bases had no gene match. Looked up from germline, CDR1 is DFQATT and CDR2 is SNEGSKA (reference sequence). The CDR3 covers 13 residues. CDR3 coding DNA: TGCAGTGCTAAATCAGGGGGGCACCAGCCCCAGCATTTT. Amino acids: CSAKSGGHQPQHF.

The V call is TRBV20-1, the J call TRBJ1-4; D is possibly TRBD1 (5 bases). The CDR3 spans 15 residues. Per germline, CDR1 DFQATT and CDR2 SNEGSKA (reference sequence). Trimming took off 3 bases at V and 4 bases at J, with 15 bases between the two ends. The CDR3 region is CSASLPGRRNEKLFF. In DNA, the CDR3 is TGCAGTGCTAGTCTTCCGGGACGGCGTAATGAAAAACTGTTTTTT.

This clonotype was detected a few times. The gene calls are TRBV20-1 and TRBJ1-3; D is unclear. The germline V and J ends were trimmed by 3 bases and 1 base, with 10 bases remaining between them. Germline CDR1 is DFQATT and CDR2 is SNEGSKA (reference sequence). The CDR3 sequence is 14 residues long. This chain's CDR3 is CSASVGLSGNTIYF. In DNA form, the CDR3 reads TGCAGTGCTAGTGTGGGATTATCTGGAAACACCATATATTTT.

This clonotype was observed a few times. This chain joins TRBV7-9 and TRBJ2-2; 7 bases map to TRBD2. This CDR3 has 18 residues. J was trimmed by 6 bases and V by 5 bases; bases with no gene match: 18. Germline values: CDR1 SEHNR, CDR2 FQNEAQ (reference sequence). CDR3 sequence reads: CASSHGRPSGTIAGELFF. The DNA for the CDR3 is TGTGCCAGCAGCCACGGGCGCCCGTCTGGGACTATCGCCGGGGAGCTGTTTTTT.

The V and J genes are TRBV10-3 and TRBJ2-3; D is unresolved. Germline CDR1 and CDR2: ENHRY and SYGVKD. The CDR3 length is 12 residues. V dropped 2 bases and J dropped 2 bases, with 2 bases sitting between them. This CDR3 reads CAISEDTDTQYF. CDR3 sequence (DNA): TGTGCCATCAGTGAGGACACAGATACGCAGTATTTT.

This clonotype was seen only a few times. The V call is TRBV5-4, the J call TRBJ2-1; 11 positions agree with TRBD2. CDR1 and CDR2 (germline): SGHNT, YYREEE (reference sequence). The CDR3 loop spans 16 amino acids. J gave up 11 bases and V 0 bases, and 10 bases lay outside the gene matches. CDR3 amino acids: CASSLGLAGFDGKQFF. Here the CDR3 DNA reads TGTGCCAGCAGCTTGGGACTAGCGGGATTCGATGGGAAGCAGTTCTTC.

This chain joins TRBV5-8 and TRBJ2-1, with 9 bases aligning to TRBD2. Germline V lookup: CDR1 SGHTS, CDR2 YDEGEE. With V trimmed by 5 bases and J by 7 bases, 4 bases remained unmatched. CDR3 length: 13 amino acids. The CDR3 sequence is CASRREGLNEQFF. The CDR3 nucleotides are TGTGCCAGCAGGCGGGAGGGCCTGAATGAGCAGTTCTTC.

This clonotype was found a few times. V usage is TRBV30 and J usage is TRBJ1-6; D is uncertain. This CDR3 spans 15 amino acids. The germline V gene has CDR1 GTSNPN and CDR2 SVGIG (reference sequence). CDR3 DNA: TGTGCGGGAGATAGTCGGAGCTCCTATAATTCACCCCTCCACTTT. It encodes CAGDSRSSYNSPLHF.

This clonotype was seen ten or more times. V is TRBV11-2 and J is TRBJ2-5, with 12 bases fitting TRBD1. Germline values: CDR1 SGHAT, CDR2 FQNNGV. V was pared by 4 bases and J by 13 bases, with 13 bases of the junction left unmatched. This CDR3 is 15 amino acids long. Here the CDR3 DNA reads TGTGCCAGCAGCTCCAACCGGGACAGGGGGCTTCCCCGGTACTTC. Amino acid sequence: CASSSNRDRGLPRYF.

In regard to this clonotype: Being one base from a much bigger clone, this may be a read error. This rearrangement joins TRBV2 to TRBJ2-1; D possibly corresponds to TRBD1 (6 bases). There are 11 residues in the CDR3. Germline V gene data show CDR1 as SNHLY and CDR2 as FYNNEI. In nucleotides, the CDR3 is TGTGCCAGCAGTGACGGGACACCGAAGCTCTTC. As protein: CASSDGTPKLF.

In regard to this clonotype: This likely comes from a read error, as the CDR3 has no conserved phenylalanine or tryptophan at its end. V is TRBV2 and J is TRBJ2-7; D tentatively fits TRBD1 or TRBD2 (5 bases each). Germline loops: CDR1 SNHLY, CDR2 FYNNEI. CDR3 size: 14 residues. Between the trimmed V and J ends, which lost 1 base and 0 bases, there was a span of 7 bases. The CDR3 reads CASSEGGVSYEQYL. For the CDR3, the DNA is TGTGCCAGCAGTGAAGGAGGGGTCTCCTACGAGCAGTACCTC.

V gene TRBV12-5 combines with J gene TRBJ2-3, with D hard to call. V gave up 3 bases and J gave up 4 bases, with 2 bases separating them. The CDR3 runs to 11 residues. Germline V lookup: CDR1 LGHNT, CDR2 FRNRAP. CDR3: CASGLSDTQYF. The DNA for the CDR3 is TGTGCTAGTGGTTTATCAGATACGCAGTATTTT.

This chain's CDR3 is CASSLDAGLEAQYF. CDR3 DNA sequence: TGCGCCAGCAGCTTGGATGCGGGGCTGGAGGCCCAGTACTTC. V gene TRBV5-1 combines with J gene TRBJ2-5; perhaps TRBD2 as D (6 bases). Trimming left V 0 bases short and J 9 bases short, with 15 bases between. Per germline, CDR1 SGHRS and CDR2 YFSETQ. This CDR3 contains 14 residues. The full variable domain, completed using reference TRBV5-1 and TRBJ2-5, is KAGVTQTPRYLIKTRGQQVTLSCSPISGHRSVSWYQQTPGQGLQFLFEYFSETQRNKGNFPGRFSGRQFSNSRSEMNVSTLELGDSALYLCASSLDAGLEAQYFGPGTRLLVL.

This clonotype was found many times. The chain links TRBV18 to TRBJ1-1; a possible D gene is TRBD1 (6 bases). V was cut by 5 bases and J by 7 bases, with 17 bases left in between. The CDR3 spans 14 residues. Germline assignment: CDR1 KGHSH and CDR2 LQKENI. The CDR3 reads CASSTGGGGNEAFF. CDR3 coding DNA: TGTGCCAGCTCAACCGGAGGGGGGGGCAATGAAGCTTTCTTT.

This clonotype was observed at least ten times. The chain carries TRBV7-3 and TRBJ2-5; tentatively, D is TRBD1 (6 bases). The V gene's germline CDR1 is SGHTA and CDR2 FQGTGA. V lost 4 bases and J lost 5, with 14 bases in between. This CDR3 comprises 14 residues. This CDR3 is CASSSTGHDETQYF. For the CDR3, the DNA is TGTGCCAGCAGCTCCACAGGGCATGATGAGACCCAGTACTTC.

The table lists this clonotype with many counts. This sequence joins TRBV9 and TRBJ2-1, with 9 bases that match TRBD2. Trimming took 0 bases from V and 7 from J; bases not matched to a gene: 8. Germline V CDR1 and CDR2: SGDLS, YYNGEE. The CDR3 runs 16 residues. CDR3 coding DNA: TGTGCCAGCAGCGTAGTTGTTGGCGGGGGGGAAAATGAGCAGTTCTTC. This sequence encodes CASSVVVGGGENEQFF.

This clonotype has at least ten counts. This chain connects TRBV18 to TRBJ1-1, with D unresolved. V was pared by 0 bases and J by 2 bases, with 10 bases between. The CDR3 spans 15 residues. Germline V CDR1 and CDR2: KGHSH, LQKENI. The CDR3 is CASSPPSYVNTEAFF. The CDR3 bases are TGTGCCAGCTCACCACCTTCCTATGTAAACACTGAAGCTTTCTTT.

This clonotype occurred a few times. The chain employs TRBV7-9 and TRBJ2-5, with TRBD1 matching over 10 bases. This CDR3 is built from 17 residues. Germline V gene sequence: CDR1 SEHNR, CDR2 FQNEAQ (reference sequence). V was clipped by 4 bases and J by 2 bases; unmatched bases: 10. The CDR3 here is CASSYPRQGAKQETQYF. In nucleotides, the CDR3 is TGTGCCAGCAGCTACCCTAGACAGGGGGCAAAACAAGAGACCCAGTACTTC. The whole variable domain, filled in from reference TRBV7-9 and TRBJ2-5, reads DTGVSQNPRHKITKRGQNVTFRCDPISEHNRLYWYRQTLGQGPEFLTYFQNEAQLEKSRLLSDRFSAERPKGSFSTLEIQRTEQGDSAMYLCASSYPRQGAKQETQYFGPGTRLLVL.

This clonotype was detected only a few times. The rearrangement links TRBV9 to TRBJ2-5, with 10 bases lining up with TRBD1. The V gene end was trimmed by 3 bases and the J gene end by 5 bases; junction bases not matched to a gene: 4. The CDR3 has 14 amino acids. The germline CDR1 and CDR2 sequences are SGDLS and YYNGEE. This CDR3 reads CASSGQGAKETQYF. In DNA form, the CDR3 reads TGTGCCAGCAGCGGACAGGGGGCGAAGGAGACCCAGTACTTC.

This clonotype has more than one count but fewer than ten. V is TRBV12-3 or TRBV12-4 and J is TRBJ1-6; D call uncertain. V was trimmed by 5 bases and J by 10 bases, leaving 12 bases between them. The CDR3 totals 13 residues. Here the CDR3 reads CASSKEIESPLHF. CDR3 DNA sequence: TGTGCCAGCAGTAAAGAGATAGAGTCACCCCTCCACTTT.

The chain uses TRBV20-1 and TRBJ2-7, with 9 bases lining up with TRBD1. This CDR3 has 11 residues. Germline CDR1 and CDR2: DFQATT and SNEGSKA (reference sequence). V was clipped by 5 bases and J by 7 bases; unmatched bases: 3. DNA of the CDR3: TGCAGTGCTGGACAGGGGCTTGAGCAGTACTTC. As protein: CSAGQGLEQYF.